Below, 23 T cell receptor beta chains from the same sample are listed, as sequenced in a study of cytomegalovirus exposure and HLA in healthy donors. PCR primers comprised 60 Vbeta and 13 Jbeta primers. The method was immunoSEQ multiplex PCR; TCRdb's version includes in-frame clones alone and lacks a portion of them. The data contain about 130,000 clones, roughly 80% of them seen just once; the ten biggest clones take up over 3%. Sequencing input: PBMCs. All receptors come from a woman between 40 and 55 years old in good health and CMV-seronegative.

The CDR3: CASSRGQGFNEQFF. Here the CDR3 DNA reads TGCGCCAGCAGCCGGGGACAGGGGTTCAATGAGCAGTTCTTC. The rearrangement uses TRBV5-1 and TRBJ2-1; 10 bases map to TRBD1. CDR1 SGHRS and CDR2 YFSETQ come from the germline V gene. The CDR3 consists of 14 residues. Trimming cost V 4 bases and J 6 bases; bases outside gene matches: 4.

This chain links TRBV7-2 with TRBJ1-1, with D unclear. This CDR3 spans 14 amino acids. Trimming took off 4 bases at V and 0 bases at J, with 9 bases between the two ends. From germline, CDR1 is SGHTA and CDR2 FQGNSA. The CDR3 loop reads CASSSNGVNTEAFF. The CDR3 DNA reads TGTGCCAGCAGCTCGAACGGAGTGAACACTGAAGCTTTCTTT.

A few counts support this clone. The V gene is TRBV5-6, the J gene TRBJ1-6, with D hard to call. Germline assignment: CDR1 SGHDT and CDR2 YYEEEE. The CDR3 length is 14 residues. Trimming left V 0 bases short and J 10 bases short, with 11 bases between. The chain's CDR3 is CASSLAHPGSPLHF. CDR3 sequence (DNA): TGTGCCAGCAGCTTGGCCCACCCCGGGTCACCCCTCCACTTT.

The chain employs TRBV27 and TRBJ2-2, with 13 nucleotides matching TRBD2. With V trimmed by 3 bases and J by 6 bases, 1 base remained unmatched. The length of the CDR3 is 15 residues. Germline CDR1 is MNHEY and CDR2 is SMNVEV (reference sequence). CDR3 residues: CASSFGLAGAGELFF. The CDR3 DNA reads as TGTGCCAGCAGTTTCGGACTAGCGGGGGCCGGGGAGCTGTTTTTT.

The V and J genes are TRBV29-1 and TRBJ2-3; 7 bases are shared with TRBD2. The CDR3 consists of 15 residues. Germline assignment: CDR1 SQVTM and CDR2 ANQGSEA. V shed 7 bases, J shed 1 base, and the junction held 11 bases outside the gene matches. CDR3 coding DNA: TGCAGCGCCGCCTCTAGCGGAGAGGGCACAGATACGCAGTATTTT. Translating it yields CSAASSGEGTDTQYF.

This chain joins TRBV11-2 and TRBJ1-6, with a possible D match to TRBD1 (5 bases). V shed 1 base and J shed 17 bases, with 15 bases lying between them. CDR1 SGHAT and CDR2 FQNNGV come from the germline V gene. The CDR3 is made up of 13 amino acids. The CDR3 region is CASSLGQGLPVHF. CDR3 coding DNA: TGTGCCAGCAGCTTAGGGCAGGGCCTCCCTGTCCACTTT.

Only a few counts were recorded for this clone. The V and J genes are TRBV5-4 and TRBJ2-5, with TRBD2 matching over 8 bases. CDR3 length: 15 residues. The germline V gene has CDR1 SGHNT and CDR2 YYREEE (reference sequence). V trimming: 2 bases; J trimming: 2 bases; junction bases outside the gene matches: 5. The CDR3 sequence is CASSLGTRRQETQYF. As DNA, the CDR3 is TGTGCCAGCAGCTTAGGGACTAGGCGACAAGAGACCCAGTACTTC.

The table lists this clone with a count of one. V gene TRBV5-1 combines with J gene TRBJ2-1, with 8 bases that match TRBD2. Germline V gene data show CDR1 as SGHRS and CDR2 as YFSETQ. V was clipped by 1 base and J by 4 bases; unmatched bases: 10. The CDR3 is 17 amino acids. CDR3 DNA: TGCGCCAGCAGCTTGAGGACCGCGGGAGGCAGTTACAATGAGCAGTTCTTC. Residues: CASSLRTAGGSYNEQFF.

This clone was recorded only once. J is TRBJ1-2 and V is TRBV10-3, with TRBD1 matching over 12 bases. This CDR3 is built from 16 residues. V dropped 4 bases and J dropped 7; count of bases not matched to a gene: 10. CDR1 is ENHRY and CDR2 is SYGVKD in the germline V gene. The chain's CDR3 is CAISGGDRGQSSGYTF. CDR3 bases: TGTGCCATCAGTGGGGGGGACAGGGGGCAATCTAGTGGCTACACCTTC.

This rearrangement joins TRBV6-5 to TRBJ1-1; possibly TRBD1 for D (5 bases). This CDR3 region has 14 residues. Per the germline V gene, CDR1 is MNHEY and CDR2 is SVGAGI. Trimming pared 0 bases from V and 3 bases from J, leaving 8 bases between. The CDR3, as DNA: TGTGCCAGCAGTTACTCGTCAGGGTACACTGAAGCTTTCTTT. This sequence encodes CASSYSSGYTEAFF.

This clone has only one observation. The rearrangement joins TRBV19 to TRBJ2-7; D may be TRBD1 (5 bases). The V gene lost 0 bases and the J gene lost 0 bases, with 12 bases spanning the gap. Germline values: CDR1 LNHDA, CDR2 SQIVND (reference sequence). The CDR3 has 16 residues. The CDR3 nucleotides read TGTGCCAGTAGTATAGATCCCGACAGTTACTCCTACGAGCAGTACTTC. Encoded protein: CASSIDPDSYSYEQYF.

CDR3 region: CASSRGSRVDSPLHF. DNA for the CDR3: TGTGCCAGCAGCCGAGGCTCCAGGGTGGATTCACCCCTCCACTTT. The rearrangement uses TRBV28 and TRBJ1-6; weak D call: TRBD1 (5 bases). This CDR3 has 15 residues. V was pared by 6 bases and J by 8 bases, with 17 bases between. The germline CDR1 and CDR2 sequences are MDHEN and SYDVKM.

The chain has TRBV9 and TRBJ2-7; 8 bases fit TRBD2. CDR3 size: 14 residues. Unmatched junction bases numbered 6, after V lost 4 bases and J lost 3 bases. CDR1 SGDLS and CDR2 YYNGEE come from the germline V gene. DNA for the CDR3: TGTGCCAGCAGCCCCGGCGGGAGGAGCTACGAGCAGTACTTC. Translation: CASSPGGRSYEQYF.

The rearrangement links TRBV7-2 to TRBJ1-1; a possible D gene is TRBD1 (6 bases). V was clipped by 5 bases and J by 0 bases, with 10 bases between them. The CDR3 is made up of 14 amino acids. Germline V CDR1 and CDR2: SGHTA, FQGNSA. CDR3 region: CASSPTGMNTEAFF. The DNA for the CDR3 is TGTGCCAGCAGCCCGACAGGAATGAACACTGAAGCTTTCTTT.

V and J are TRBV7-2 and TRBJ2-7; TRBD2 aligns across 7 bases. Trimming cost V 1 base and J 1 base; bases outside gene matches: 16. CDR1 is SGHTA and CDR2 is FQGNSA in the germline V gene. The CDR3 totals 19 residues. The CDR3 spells CASSLEGNGPSGISYEQYF. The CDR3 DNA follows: TGTGCCAGCAGCTTAGAGGGGAACGGTCCTAGCGGAATTTCCTACGAGCAGTACTTC.

The CDR3 reads CATSSRSANSPLHF. The CDR3 DNA is TGTGCCACCAGCAGCCGGTCTGCTAATTCACCCCTCCACTTT. This rearrangement joins TRBV15 to TRBJ1-6; D gene uncertain. Germline V gene data show CDR1 as LNHNV and CDR2 as YYDKDF (reference sequence). The CDR3 has 14 amino acids. V lost 3 bases and J 6 bases, leaving 9 bases between the germline ends. The variable domain in full, completed from reference TRBV15 and TRBJ1-6, reads DAMVIQNPRYQVTQFGKPVTLSCSQTLNHNVMYWYQQKSSQAPKLLFHYYDKDFNNEADTPDNFQSRRPNTSFCFLDIRSPGLGDTAMYLCATSSRSANSPLHFGNGTRLTVT.

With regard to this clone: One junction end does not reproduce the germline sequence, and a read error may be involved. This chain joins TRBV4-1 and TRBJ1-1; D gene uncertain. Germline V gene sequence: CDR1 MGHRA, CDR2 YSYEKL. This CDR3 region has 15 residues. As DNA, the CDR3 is TGCCCCAGCAGCCCCCTTCCTTCGGGAGGAACTGAAGCTTTCTTT. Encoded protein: CPSSPLPSGGTEAFF.

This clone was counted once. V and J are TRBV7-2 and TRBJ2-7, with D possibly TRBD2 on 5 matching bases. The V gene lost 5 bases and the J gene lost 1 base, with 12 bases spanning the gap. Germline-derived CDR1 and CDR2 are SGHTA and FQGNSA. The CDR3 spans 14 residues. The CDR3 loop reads CASSPDFGSYEQYF. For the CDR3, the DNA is TGTGCCAGCAGCCCGGACTTTGGGTCCTACGAGCAGTACTTC. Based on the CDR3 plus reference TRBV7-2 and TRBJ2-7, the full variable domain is GAGVSQSPSNKVTEKGKDVELRCDPISGHTALYWYRQSLGQGLEFLIYFQGNSAPDKSGLPSDRFSAERTGGSVSTLTIQRTQQEDSAVYLCASSPDFGSYEQYFGPGTRLTVT.

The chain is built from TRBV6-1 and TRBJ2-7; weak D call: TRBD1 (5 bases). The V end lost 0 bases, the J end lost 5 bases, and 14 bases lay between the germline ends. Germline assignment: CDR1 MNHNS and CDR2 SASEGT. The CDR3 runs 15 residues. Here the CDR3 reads CASSEALAGLHEQYF. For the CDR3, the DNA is TGTGCCAGCAGTGAAGCGTTGGCAGGGCTCCACGAGCAGTACTTC.

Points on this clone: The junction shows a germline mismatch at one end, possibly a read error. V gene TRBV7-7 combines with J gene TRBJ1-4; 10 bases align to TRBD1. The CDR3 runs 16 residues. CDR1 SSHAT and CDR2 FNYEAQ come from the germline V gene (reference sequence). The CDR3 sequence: CASSLAWGQGNEKLFF. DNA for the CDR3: TGTGCTAGCAGCTTAGCGTGGGGACAGGGGAATGAAAAACTGTTTTTT.

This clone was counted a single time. The CDR3 loop is CASSLPGANEQFF. DNA of the CDR3: TGCGCCAGCAGCTTACCAGGTGCGAATGAGCAGTTCTTC. The chain carries TRBV5-1 and TRBJ2-1; D remains ambiguous. V shed 2 bases and J shed 7 bases, with 10 bases lying between them. Germline lookup yields CDR1 SGHRS and CDR2 YFSETQ. This CDR3 has 13 residues.

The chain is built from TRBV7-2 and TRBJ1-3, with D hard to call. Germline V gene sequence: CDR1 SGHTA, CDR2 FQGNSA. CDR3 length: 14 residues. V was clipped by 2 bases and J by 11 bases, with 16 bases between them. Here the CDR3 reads CASSLNTGRIPIYF. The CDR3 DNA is TGTGCCAGCAGCTTAAACACGGGTCGAATCCCCATATATTTT.

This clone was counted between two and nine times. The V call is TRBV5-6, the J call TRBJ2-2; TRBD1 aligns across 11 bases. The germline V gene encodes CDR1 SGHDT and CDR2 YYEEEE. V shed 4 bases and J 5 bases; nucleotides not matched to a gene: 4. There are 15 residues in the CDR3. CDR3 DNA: TGTGCCAGCAGCATTGGGACAGGGGGTACCGGGGAGCTGTTTTTT. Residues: CASSIGTGGTGELFF.